These T cell receptor beta chains were read from a single sample in a study of human T cells and chemical hapten exposure. TCRdb re-called the RACE reads with MiXCR, one entry per CDR3 protein. Here the sample spans about 85,000 distinct CDR3 sequences, around a tenth being singletons. The sequencing here drew on whole blood, taken in connection with sensitization to the hapten diphenylcyclopropenone (DPC). The source is a man aged 18 to 29 with alopecia areata. Some clones in this sample may be carry-over from other donors' samples. Both conserved end residues are trimmed from each CDR3. The order of the fields is V gene, J gene, CDR3 protein.

V gene: TRBV20-1; J gene: TRBJ2-7; CDR3 protein: SANPTVGLYEQY
V gene: TRBV11-3; J gene: TRBJ1-1; CDR3 protein: ASSPEGF
V gene: TRBV5-1; J gene: TRBJ2-1; CDR3 protein: ASSSRQGLPYNEQF
V gene: TRBV7-9; J gene: TRBJ1-1; CDR3 protein: ASSRDSDFEAF
V gene: TRBV4-1; J gene: TRBJ2-3; CDR3 protein: ASSQTRLAGGPGTDTQY
V gene: TRBV6-5; J gene: TRBJ2-7; CDR3 protein: ASSPGQGFHEQY
V gene: TRBV4-1; J gene: TRBJ1-5; CDR3 protein: ASSQDFEWPINQPQH
V gene: TRBV11-1; J gene: TRBJ1-6; CDR3 protein: ASSFLAGSRSPLH
V gene: TRBV29-1; J gene: TRBJ1-1; CDR3 protein: SVAAAEVEAF
V gene: TRBV11-3; J gene: TRBJ2-1; CDR3 protein: ASSLEDYNEQF
V gene: TRBV19; J gene: TRBJ2-1; CDR3 protein: ASSSNSGGDYNEQF
V gene: TRBV12-3/TRBV12-4; J gene: TRBJ1-2; CDR3 protein: ASRGINYGYT
V gene: TRBV6-2/TRBV6-3; J gene: TRBJ2-1; CDR3 protein: ASSYDSYNEQF
V gene: TRBV11-2; J gene: TRBJ2-3; CDR3 protein: ASSLVLQSSTDTQY
V gene: TRBV20-1; J gene: TRBJ2-7; CDR3 protein: SARDRGGQYYEQY
V gene: TRBV5-1; J gene: TRBJ2-4; CDR3 protein: ASSLGITKNIQY
V gene: TRBV18; J gene: TRBJ2-3; CDR3 protein: ASSPTGGTDTQY
V gene: TRBV7-3; J gene: TRBJ2-3; CDR3 protein: ASSFRDSDTQY
V gene: TRBV7-2; J gene: TRBJ1-4; CDR3 protein: ASSAGQGDEKLF
V gene: TRBV6-2/TRBV6-3; J gene: TRBJ1-6; CDR3 protein: ASSTGTGGSSPLH